Listed below are T cell receptor beta chains from one sample, sequenced in a study of STAT5B mutations in CD4+ large granular lymphocyte leukemia. The table came from immunoSEQ multiplex PCR; TCRdb's copy has only in-frame clones and leaves some out. Here the sample spans about 32,000 clones, roughly two thirds being singletons. Sequenced material: CD4+ T cells from blood buffy coats. The receptor source for this set is a human donor in good health. Each CDR3 is given with its conserved first and last residue. D genes are given only for firm matches.

CASQASGNSYEQYF TRBJ2-7 TRBV4-1 TRBD2
CASSSLAGGLTDTQYF TRBJ2-3 TRBV19 TRBD2
CASSYGQGSSEAFF TRBJ1-1 TRBV6-5 .
CASSQVGVHIYNEQFF TRBJ2-1 TRBV14 .
CASSYPPRPGEKLFF TRBJ1-4 TRBV6-6 .
CASSLGSGNEAFF TRBJ1-1 TRBV7-9 .
CAIRGGSNQPQHF TRBJ1-5 TRBV10-3 .
CASSLAGGSNTEAFF TRBJ1-1 TRBV5-1 .
CASGQGLDQPQHF TRBJ1-5 TRBV30 TRBD1
CASSYSRRTYNSPLHF TRBJ1-6 TRBV6-5 .
CASSLNHGYTF TRBJ1-2 TRBV28 .
CASSFQGSTEAFF TRBJ1-1 TRBV7-2 .
CASSSAGLETQYF TRBJ2-5 TRBV5-4 TRBD2
CASSVVPMDEQYF . TRBV9 .
CASSPYTGVPEQYF TRBJ2-7 TRBV28 TRBD1
CASSLEGRSGGSSYNEQFF TRBJ2-1 TRBV11-3 TRBD2
CASSSGPQLTSPLHF TRBJ1-6 TRBV13 .